These 2 T cell receptor beta chains originate from one sample sequenced in a study of T cells in Graves' hyperthyroidism and ophthalmopathy (dated by TCRdb to about 2019). The library was obtained by multiplex PCR. The instrument was an Illumina HiSeq 2000. The TCR beta CDR3 regions were amplified from RNA transcripts. The first round of RT-PCR for the TCR CDR3 was performed with the HTBI primer set and the Qiagen OneStep RT-PCR kit. TCRdb reanalyzed the raw reads on its own, using fastp at Q25 for trimming and MiXCR for clone calling, and kept in-frame beta chains. Under each unique CDR3 protein, matching rows form one entry showing the most common genes and DNA. This sample has approximately 400,000 distinct CDR3 sequences in its table, and approximately 15% of those were observed once. Jointly, the top ten make up about 20% of the sample. The sequencing sample was made of blood. The receptors derive from a man in his thirties or forties with Graves' hyperthyroidism that later progressed to Graves' ophthalmopathy.

About this clonotype itself: This CDR3 fails to terminate in the conserved phenylalanine or tryptophan, so it likely reflects a read error. The rearrangement joins TRBV12-3 or TRBV12-4 to TRBJ1-2; D perhaps matches TRBD1 (5 bases). V dropped 4 bases and J dropped 8 bases, with 14 bases sitting between them. CDR3 length: 13 residues. CDR3 DNA sequence: TGTGCCAGCAGTTCCGGCAGGGCGGAAGGCTACACCATC. Amino acids: CASSSGRAEGYTI.

The V call is TRBV29-1, the J call TRBJ2-5; the D call may be TRBD1 or TRBD2 (6 bases each). The CDR3 consists of 14 residues. Trimming took off 4 bases at V and 0 bases at J, with 12 bases between the two ends. Germline-derived CDR1 and CDR2 are SQVTM and ANQGSEA. The CDR3 region has the DNA TGCAGCGTTGCCTGGAGGGGGTACCAAGAGACCCAGTACTTC. This gives the protein CSVAWRGYQETQYF.